The subject of this entry is one TCR beta chain. Its cognate antigen is unknown. This sample was included in a study of T cells expressing NK-cell markers. Broader study findings: Also leading the CD3+CD56-NKG2C+ fraction in a handful of donors were these clonotypes. Of the CD8+ T cell pool in five or six donors, roughly 1.0-7.5% was accounted for by dominant NKG2C+ clonotypes.

Germline V lookup: CDR1 DFQATT, CDR2 SNEGSKA (reference sequence). The CDR3 has 13 amino acids. Researchers built TCR beta cDNA using 5'RACE template switching with UMIs. With the 5' RACE reads reprocessed, TCRdb shows one record per CDR3 protein and no DNA. This sample's table has 350,000 to 500,000 distinct CDR3 sequences. The sequenced material came from blood T cells: a sorted CD56 or NKG2C T cell subset, CD4+ or CD8+ T cells, or bulk PBMC T cells (not recorded which). The chain carries TRBV20-1 and TRBJ1-2. The clonotype originates from a woman aged 18-69 years in good health. This CDR3 reads CSARGGGASGYTF.